These 28 T cell receptor beta chains were all obtained from the same sample, sequenced in a study of Graves' ophthalmopathy and Graves' hyperthyroidism. RNA transcripts were the template, and TCR beta CDR3 regions were amplified from them. After a first-round RT-PCR with HTBI primers, a second-round multiplex PCR was run. One entry per CDR3 protein, called by TCRdb with MiXCR from the multiplex PCR reads. This table holds tens of thousands of distinct CDR3 sequences, less than 50% found once. Sequenced: peripheral blood. These receptors were taken from an adult woman with stable Graves' hyperthyroidism.

This clonotype appeared many times. J is TRBJ2-3 and V is TRBV27; 10 positions match TRBD2. Unmatched junction bases numbered 5, after V lost 9 bases and J lost 5 bases. The CDR3 contains 13 residues. CDR1 is MNHEY and CDR2 is SMNVEV in the germline V gene (reference sequence). The CDR3 loop is CASSQREGDTQYF. CDR3 sequence (DNA): TGTGCCAGTAGTCAGCGGGAGGGAGATACGCAGTATTTT.

By sample share, this clonotype is medium-sized. V and J are TRBV20-1 and TRBJ2-3; 10 bases are shared with TRBD2. The CDR3 is made up of 16 amino acids. The V gene end was trimmed by 3 bases and the J gene end by 0 bases; junction bases not matched to a gene: 6. CDR1 DFQATT and CDR2 SNEGSKA come from the germline V gene (reference sequence). CDR3 in amino acids: CSARGSSGSSTDTQYF. The CDR3, as DNA: TGCAGTGCTAGGGGGTCTAGCGGGAGTAGCACAGATACGCAGTATTTT.

This clonotype was recorded a few times. This chain links TRBV25-1 with TRBJ1-6; D uncertain. Germline V CDR1 and CDR2: MGHDK, SYGVNS. The CDR3 totals 15 residues. V lost 7 bases, J lost 0 bases, and 10 bases lay in between. The CDR3 reads CASTESLSYNSPLHF. The DNA of the CDR3 is TGTGCCAGCACCGAGTCCCTCTCCTATAATTCACCCCTCCACTTT.

The chain links TRBV20-1 to TRBJ2-1; D unclear. The CDR3 is 13 residues long. The V end lost 1 base, the J end lost 3 bases, and 7 bases lay between the germline ends. Germline V gene sequence: CDR1 DFQATT, CDR2 SNEGSKA (reference sequence). CDR3 nucleotide sequence: TGCAGTGCTAGAGCGGACCACTACAATGAGCAGTTCTTC. The encoded protein is CSARADHYNEQFF.

This clonotype was detected once. This chain connects TRBV2 to TRBJ2-1; weak D call: TRBD2 (6 bases). The CDR3 length is 15 residues. Trimming removed 8 bases at V and 6 bases at J, with 20 bases between. The germline CDR1 and CDR2 sequences are SNHLY and FYNNEI. CDR3 loop: CASELPGRGANEQFF. In nucleotides, the CDR3 is TGTGCCAGCGAGCTTCCCGGGAGAGGGGCCAATGAGCAGTTCTTC.

Judged by abundance, this clonotype is medium-sized (0.01 to 0.1%). CDR3 in DNA: TGCAGTGTTAAAGGGGGATCTGGGAATCAGCCCCAGCATTTT. Residues: CSVKGGSGNQPQHF. The chain is built from TRBV20-1 and TRBJ1-5; D is perhaps TRBD1 (6 bases). The CDR3 covers 14 residues. Germline V gene sequence: CDR1 DFQATT, CDR2 SNEGSKA (reference sequence). Trimming stripped 7 bases from V and 4 bases from J, with 17 bases between.

A few counts support this clonotype. This sequence may be a read error, since a much larger clone differs from it by one base. The chain combines TRBV3-1 with TRBJ1-2, with D possibly being TRBD1 (6 bases). CDR1 and CDR2 (germline): LGHDT, YNNKEL (reference sequence). The CDR3 consists of 15 residues. DNA for the CDR3: TGTGTCAGCAGCCAAGATCGGGGGCTGAGCTATGGCTACACCTTC. It encodes CVSSQDRGLSYGYTF.

This rearrangement joins TRBV15 to TRBJ2-1; 13 bases fit TRBD2. The CDR3 is 15 residues long. Germline CDR1 and CDR2: LNHNV and YYDKDF (reference sequence). After removal of 5 bases from V and 10 bases from J, the junction contained 8 bases not matched to a gene. The CDR3 spells CATSGGLAGVGEQFF. DNA for the CDR3: TGTGCCACCAGCGGTGGACTAGCGGGAGTGGGGGAGCAGTTCTTC. The full variable domain, with the rest looked up from reference TRBV15 and TRBJ2-1, is DAMVIQNPRYQVTQFGKPVTLSCSQTLNHNVMYWYQQKSSQAPKLLFHYYDKDFNNEADTPDNFQSRRPNTSFCFLDIRSPGLGDTAMYLCATSGGLAGVGEQFFGPGTRLTVL.

This clonotype has a handful of counts. V and J are TRBV7-2 and TRBJ1-5; D is undetermined. The CDR3 covers 14 residues. Germline CDR1 and CDR2: SGHTA and FQGNSA. Deletions cut 2 bases from V and 11 bases from J, with 16 bases between. CDR3 nucleotides: TGTGCCAGCAGCTTAAACAGTATCCGGGAGACCCAGCATTTT. It codes for CASSLNSIRETQHF.

By sample share, this clonotype is medium-sized (0.01 to 0.1%). J is TRBJ2-7 and V is TRBV24-1, with 8 bases lining up with TRBD2. The CDR3 is 13 residues long. Trimming removed 7 bases from V and 6 bases from J; junction bases left unmatched: 7. The germline CDR1 and CDR2 sequences are KGHDR and SFDVKD. The CDR3 here is CATSKRETLEQYF. Written as DNA, the CDR3 is TGTGCCACCAGCAAGCGGGAGACGCTCGAGCAGTACTTC.

The gene calls are TRBV5-1 and TRBJ1-1; D might be TRBD1 (6 bases). There are 17 residues in the CDR3. CDR1 is SGHRS, CDR2 YFSETQ, per germline. Trimming took 1 base from V and 3 from J, leaving 19 bases between them. The CDR3: CASSLFGYREGYTEAFF. In nucleotides, the CDR3 is TGCGCCAGCAGCTTGTTTGGGTACAGGGAAGGGTACACTGAAGCTTTCTTT.

This clonotype was recorded only once. The V gene is TRBV6-5, the J gene TRBJ2-3, with D possibly being TRBD2 (5 bases). The CDR3 is 15 residues long. CDR1 and CDR2 (germline): MNHEY, SVGAGI. V lost 0 bases, J lost 0 bases, and 7 bases lay in between. As DNA, the CDR3 is TGTGCCAGCAGTTACTCGGGCGGGAGCACAGATACGCAGTATTTT. Encoded protein: CASSYSGGSTDTQYF.

The genes are TRBV7-6 and TRBJ1-2; 11 bases are a match to TRBD1. Germline lookup yields CDR1 SGHVS and CDR2 FNYEAQ. The CDR3 is made up of 12 amino acids. The trim removed 5 bases at V and 13 bases at J, leaving 6 bases unmatched. The CDR3, as DNA: TGTGCCAGCAGCCCGGACAGGGGGCGTTTCACCTTC. The encoded protein is CASSPDRGRFTF.

Concerning this clonotype itself: Germline is not matched at one junction end, which may reflect a read error. V usage is TRBV9 and J usage is TRBJ2-7; D is unresolved. The CDR3 extends over 14 amino acids. Germline V CDR1 and CDR2: SGDLS, YYNGEE. The CDR3 loop reads CANSPAPSSHKQYF. In nucleotides, the CDR3 is TGTGCCAACAGCCCCGCACCGAGCTCCCACAAGCAGTACTTC.

This clonotype was counted at least ten times. This sequence joins TRBV6-5 and TRBJ1-6; D possibly corresponds to TRBD1 (5 bases). Per germline, CDR1 MNHEY and CDR2 SVGAGI. The CDR3 consists of 17 residues. V lost 0 bases to trimming and J lost 6 bases, with 15 bases between them. The CDR3 DNA reads TGTGCCAGCAGTTACTCTAATCGGCAGGGCTTTAATTCACCCCTCCACTTT. Protein product: CASSYSNRQGFNSPLHF.

Ten or more counts support this clonotype. This chain uses TRBV6-1 with TRBJ1-6; maybe TRBD1 (6 bases). The CDR3 totals 16 residues. The V and J ends lost 3 bases and 6 bases respectively, with 15 bases between them. From germline, CDR1 is MNHNS and CDR2 SASEGT. CDR3 sequence reads: CASSDGGQIFNSPLHF. CDR3 nucleotides: TGTGCCAGCAGTGATGGTGGACAGATTTTTAATTCACCCCTCCACTTT.

This clonotype is labeled medium-sized. This chain connects TRBV7-2 to TRBJ2-7; possible D gene TRBD2, 5 bases. Germline V gene lookup returns CDR1 SGHTA and CDR2 FQGNSA. The CDR3 covers 13 residues. V lost 2 bases and J 3 bases, leaving 8 bases between the germline ends. CDR3 amino acids: CASSLTRVYEQYF. The CDR3 coding sequence is TGTGCCAGCAGCTTAACTAGAGTCTACGAGCAGTACTTC.

V and J are TRBV20-1 and TRBJ2-4, with a weak D call TRBD2 (6 bases). V lost 6 bases and J 5 bases, leaving 17 bases between the germline ends. This CDR3 has 14 amino acids. Germline values: CDR1 DFQATT, CDR2 SNEGSKA (reference sequence). CDR3 loop: CSAHWRAIENIQYF. CDR3 DNA: TGCAGTGCCCACTGGAGGGCGATCGAAAACATTCAGTACTTC.

This clonotype has at least ten counts. The chain carries TRBV20-1 and TRBJ1-5, with a weak D call TRBD1 (6 bases). V lost 4 bases and J lost 11, with 15 bases in between. The germline V gene has CDR1 DFQATT and CDR2 SNEGSKA (reference sequence). This CDR3 is built from 12 residues. The CDR3 reads CSAKGTGQSQHF. The CDR3 DNA follows: TGCAGTGCTAAAGGAACAGGGCAATCCCAGCATTTT.

The chain uses TRBV5-6 and TRBJ1-5; 9 bases match TRBD1. The CDR3 length is 16 residues. Germline loops: CDR1 SGHDT, CDR2 YYEEEE. V shed 4 bases, J shed 0 bases, and the junction held 5 bases outside the gene matches. The CDR3 loop is CASSATGGHSNQPQHF. The DNA of the CDR3 is TGTGCCAGCAGCGCAACAGGGGGCCATAGCAATCAGCCCCAGCATTTT. Drawing the rest from reference TRBV5-6 and TRBJ1-5, the complete variable domain is DAGVTQSPTHLIKTRGQQVTLRCSPKSGHDTVSWYQQALGQGPQFIFQYYEEEERQRGNFPDRFSGHQFPNYSSELNVNALLLGDSALYLCASSATGGHSNQPQHFGDGTRLSIL.

Judged by abundance, this clonotype is medium-sized. J is TRBJ1-4 and V is TRBV7-2, with a tentative D call TRBD1 (6 bases). The V and J ends lost 1 base and 2 bases respectively, with 11 bases between them. The germline V gene encodes CDR1 SGHTA and CDR2 FQGNSA. This CDR3 has 16 amino acids. CDR3 sequence: CASSLGVTGTNEKLFF. The CDR3, as DNA: TGTGCCAGCAGCTTAGGGGTGACAGGCACTAATGAAAAACTGTTTTTT.

V is TRBV7-9 and J is TRBJ1-2; D is ambiguous. The V end lost 1 base, the J end lost 4 bases, and 13 bases lay between the germline ends. The germline gives CDR1 SEHNR, CDR2 FQNEAQ (reference sequence). The CDR3 totals 15 residues. CDR3: CASSLGAADTYGYTF. In nucleotides, the CDR3 is TGTGCCAGCAGCTTAGGGGCTGCAGATACCTATGGCTACACCTTC.

This clonotype was detected ten times or more. The chain is built from TRBV9 and TRBJ1-1; 11 bases are a match to TRBD1. Germline V gene lookup returns CDR1 SGDLS and CDR2 YYNGEE. Trimming cost V 7 bases and J 7 bases; bases outside gene matches: 12. This CDR3 region has 15 residues. The CDR3 is CASGIGAGTGGEAFF. CDR3 DNA sequence: TGTGCCAGCGGCATCGGAGCCGGGACAGGGGGTGAAGCTTTCTTT.

V gene TRBV29-1 combines with J gene TRBJ2-7, with 8 bases identical to TRBD1. The CDR3 sequence is 13 residues long. Germline V gives CDR1 SQVTM, CDR2 ANQGSEA. J was trimmed by 4 bases and V by 5 bases; bases with no gene match: 7. CDR3 coding DNA: TGCAGCGTTCCGGGACAGGCCAATTACGAGCAGTACTTC. Translation gives CSVPGQANYEQYF.

This clonotype is deemed medium-sized. The CDR3 region has the DNA TGTGCCAGCCGGTCCCGGGGGAGCGGCGGGGAGCTGTTTTTT. Encoded protein: CASRSRGSGGELFF. The rearrangement links TRBV7-6 to TRBJ2-2; tentative D call: TRBD2 (6 bases). Germline V CDR1 and CDR2: SGHVS, FNYEAQ. V was trimmed by 8 bases and J by 7 bases, leaving 17 bases between them. This CDR3 region has 14 residues.

This clonotype occurred many times. The genes are TRBV12-3 or TRBV12-4 and TRBJ2-5, with 8 bases lining up with TRBD1. CDR3 length: 15 amino acids. Germline trimming cut 3 bases from V and 2 bases from J; bases unmatched to any gene: 5. Here the CDR3 reads CASSLGDRGQETQYF. Here the CDR3 DNA reads TGTGCCAGCAGTTTGGGCGACAGGGGACAAGAGACCCAGTACTTC.

This clonotype is medium-sized in the sample. The chain has TRBV9 and TRBJ2-7; weak D call: TRBD2 (6 bases). This CDR3 is built from 13 residues. Germline CDR1 SGDLS, CDR2 YYNGEE. Trimming took 0 bases from V and 6 from J, leaving 10 bases between them. The CDR3 sequence is CASSVEVEGEQYF. The CDR3, as DNA: TGTGCCAGCAGCGTAGAAGTGGAGGGCGAGCAGTACTTC.

The rearrangement links TRBV29-1 to TRBJ2-3, with unresolved D. The V and J ends lost 7 bases and 4 bases respectively, with 18 bases between them. In germline, CDR1 is SQVTM, CDR2 ANQGSEA. This CDR3 has 14 amino acids. The CDR3 here is CSAALTRSPDTQYF. CDR3 DNA: TGCAGCGCCGCCTTGACAAGGAGCCCAGATACGCAGTATTTT.